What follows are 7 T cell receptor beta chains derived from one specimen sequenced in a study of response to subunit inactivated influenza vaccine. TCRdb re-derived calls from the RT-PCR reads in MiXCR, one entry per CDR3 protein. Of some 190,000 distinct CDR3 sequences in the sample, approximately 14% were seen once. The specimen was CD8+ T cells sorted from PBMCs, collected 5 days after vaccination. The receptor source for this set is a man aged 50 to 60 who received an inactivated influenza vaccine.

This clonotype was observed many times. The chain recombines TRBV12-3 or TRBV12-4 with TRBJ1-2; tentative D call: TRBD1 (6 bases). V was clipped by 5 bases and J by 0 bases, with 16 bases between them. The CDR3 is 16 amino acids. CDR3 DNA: TGTGCCAGCAGTACATCCCGGGACATATCTAACTATGGCTACACCTTC. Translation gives CASSTSRDISNYGYTF.

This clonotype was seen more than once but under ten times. The CDR3 sequence: CASSDRSVSGANVLTF. In nucleotides, the CDR3 is TGTGCCAGCAGCGATCGCTCGGTTAGCGGGGCCAACGTCCTGACTTTC. The chain carries TRBV7-9 and TRBJ2-6, with D uncertain. The CDR3 extends over 16 amino acids. V dropped 5 bases and J dropped 4 bases, with 15 bases sitting between them. Per the germline V gene, CDR1 is SEHNR and CDR2 is FQNEAQ (reference sequence).

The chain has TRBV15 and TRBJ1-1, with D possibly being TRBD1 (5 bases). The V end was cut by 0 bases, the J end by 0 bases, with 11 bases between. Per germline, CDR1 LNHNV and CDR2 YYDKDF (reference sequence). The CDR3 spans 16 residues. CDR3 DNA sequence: TGTGCCACCAGCAGAGATCGGACACCTATGAACACTGAAGCTTTCTTT. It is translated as CATSRDRTPMNTEAFF.

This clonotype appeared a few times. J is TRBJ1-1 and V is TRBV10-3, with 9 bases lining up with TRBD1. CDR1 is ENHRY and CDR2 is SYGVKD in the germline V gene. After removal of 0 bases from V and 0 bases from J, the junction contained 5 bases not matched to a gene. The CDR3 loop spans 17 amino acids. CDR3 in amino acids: CAISESFGTGLNTEAFF. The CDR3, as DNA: TGTGCCATCAGTGAGTCGTTCGGGACAGGGTTGAACACTGAAGCTTTCTTT.

The CDR3 sequence: CASSFIMLNTEAFF. In nucleotides, the CDR3 is TGTGCCAGCAGCTTCATCATGTTGAACACTGAAGCTTTCTTT. This chain joins TRBV7-9 and TRBJ1-1; D remains unclear. With 3 bases removed from V and 0 bases from J, the gap between germline ends came to 8 bases. The CDR3 has 14 amino acids. Germline loops: CDR1 SEHNR, CDR2 FQNEAQ (reference sequence).

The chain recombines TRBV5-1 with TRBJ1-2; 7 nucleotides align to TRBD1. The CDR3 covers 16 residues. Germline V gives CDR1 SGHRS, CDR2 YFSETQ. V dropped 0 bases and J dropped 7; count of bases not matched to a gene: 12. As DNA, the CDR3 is TGCGCCAGCAGCTTGGCCCCGGGACAGCCGCTCTTTGGCTACACCTTC. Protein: CASSLAPGQPLFGYTF.

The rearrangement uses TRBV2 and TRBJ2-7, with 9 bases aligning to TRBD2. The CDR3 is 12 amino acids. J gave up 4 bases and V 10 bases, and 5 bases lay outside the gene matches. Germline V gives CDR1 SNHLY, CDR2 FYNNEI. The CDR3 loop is CATGLASYEQYF. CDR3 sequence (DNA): TGTGCCACGGGACTAGCTTCGTACGAGCAGTACTTC.